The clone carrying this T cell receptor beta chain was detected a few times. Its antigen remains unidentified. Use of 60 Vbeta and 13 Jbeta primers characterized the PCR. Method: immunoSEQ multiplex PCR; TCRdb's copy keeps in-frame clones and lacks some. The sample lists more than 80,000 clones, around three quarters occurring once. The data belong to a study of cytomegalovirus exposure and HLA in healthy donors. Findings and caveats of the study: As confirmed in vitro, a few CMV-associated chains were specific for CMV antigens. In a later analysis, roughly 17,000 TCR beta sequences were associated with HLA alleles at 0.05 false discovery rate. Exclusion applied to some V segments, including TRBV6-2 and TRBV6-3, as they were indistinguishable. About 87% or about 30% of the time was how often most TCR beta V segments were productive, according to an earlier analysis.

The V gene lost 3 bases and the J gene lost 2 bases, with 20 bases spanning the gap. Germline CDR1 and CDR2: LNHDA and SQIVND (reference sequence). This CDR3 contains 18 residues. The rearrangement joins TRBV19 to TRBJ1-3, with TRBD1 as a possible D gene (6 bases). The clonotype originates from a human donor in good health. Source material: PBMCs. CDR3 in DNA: TGTGCCAGTAGTATCTTTGGGGGCGGAGGCTTTCCTGGAAACACCATATATTTT. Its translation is CASSIFGGGGFPGNTIYF.